These 19 T cell receptor beta chains share one sample of origin, sequenced in a study of T cells in Graves' hyperthyroidism and ophthalmopathy. TCR beta CDR3 regions were amplified from RNA transcripts. First-round RT-PCR targeting the TCR CDR3 was performed with the HTBI primer set. TCRdb redid the calling of the multiplex PCR reads with MiXCR, one entry per CDR3 protein. The table has hundreds of thousands of distinct CDR3 sequences, roughly 14% seen once. The sample consisted of blood. The receptors derive from a woman aged 50 to 65 with Graves' ophthalmopathy.

A few counts support this clonotype. The gene calls are TRBV5-1 and TRBJ1-1; D remains unclear. Germline CDR1 reads SGHRS; CDR2 reads YFSETQ. CDR3 length: 14 amino acids. Trimming stripped 0 bases from V and 10 bases from J, with 16 bases between. DNA for the CDR3: TGCGCCAGCAGCTTGGACGGTCCGACGGGTGTAGCTTTCTTT. This codes for CASSLDGPTGVAFF. The entire variable domain, with the rest obtained from reference TRBV5-1 and TRBJ1-1, is as follows: KAGVTQTPRYLIKTRGQQVTLSCSPISGHRSVSWYQQTPGQGLQFLFEYFSETQRNKGNFPGRFSGRQFSNSRSEMNVSTLELGDSALYLCASSLDGPTGVAFFGQGTRLTVV.

This clonotype was observed at least ten times. The rearrangement joins TRBV18 to TRBJ1-2, with D unclear. V lost 2 bases and J 10 bases, leaving 8 bases between the germline ends. This CDR3 region has 11 residues. The germline V gene encodes CDR1 KGHSH and CDR2 LQKENI. CDR3 DNA sequence: TGTGCCAGCTCACCATCGGAGGTCTACACCTTC. This encodes CASSPSEVYTF.

This clonotype was found many times. The rearrangement joins TRBV5-1 to TRBJ2-7; 10 bases fit TRBD1. Germline-derived CDR1 and CDR2 are SGHRS and YFSETQ. This CDR3 region has 15 residues. V lost 1 base to trimming and J lost 4 bases; unmatched junction nucleotides: 5. The CDR3 sequence: CASSLQTGGGYEQYF. The CDR3 nucleotides read TGCGCCAGCAGCTTGCAGACAGGGGGCGGGTACGAGCAGTACTTC. The entire variable domain, with the rest obtained from reference TRBV5-1 and TRBJ2-7, is as follows: KAGVTQTPRYLIKTRGQQVTLSCSPISGHRSVSWYQQTPGQGLQFLFEYFSETQRNKGNFPGRFSGRQFSNSRSEMNVSTLELGDSALYLCASSLQTGGGYEQYFGPGTRLTVT.

The sample holds many counts of this clonotype. V and J are TRBV6-1 and TRBJ2-7; 12 bases line up with TRBD1. The CDR3 loop spans 15 amino acids. J lost 6 bases, V lost 5 bases, and 8 bases had no gene match. Looked up from germline, CDR1 is MNHNS and CDR2 is SASEGT. CDR3: CASSSLGQGAGEQYF. CDR3 nucleotides: TGTGCCAGCAGTTCGCTGGGACAGGGGGCTGGCGAGCAGTACTTC.

This clonotype was counted ten times or more. CDR3 residues: CASSFQLRTQYF. The CDR3 bases are TGTGCCAGCAGCTTTCAGCTCCGGACCCAGTACTTC. The genes are TRBV7-2 and TRBJ2-5; no clear D gene. The V and J ends lost 3 bases and 7 bases respectively, with 9 bases between them. The length of the CDR3 is 12 residues. Looked up from germline, CDR1 is SGHTA and CDR2 is FQGNSA.

This clonotype was picked up a small number of times. The rearrangement joins TRBV24-1 to TRBJ1-5; D call uncertain. This CDR3 has 15 amino acids. Germline V gives CDR1 KGHDR, CDR2 SFDVKD. The V and J ends lost 2 bases and 5 bases respectively, with 12 bases between them. CDR3: CATSDSGRIDQPQHF. In nucleotides, the CDR3 is TGTGCCACCAGTGATTCCGGACGGATAGATCAGCCCCAGCATTTT.

This clonotype occurred many times. The chain uses TRBV27 and TRBJ2-1; no firm D call. The ends were cut back, 3 bases at V and 7 bases at J, with 4 bases in the middle. The CDR3 consists of 11 residues. Germline V gene lookup returns CDR1 MNHEY and CDR2 SMNVEV (reference sequence). The CDR3 DNA reads TGTGCCAGCAGTTTTCCGAATGAGCAGTTCTTC. Translated, it gives CASSFPNEQFF.

At least ten counts were recorded for this clonotype. The genes are TRBV20-1 and TRBJ2-1; no reliable D call. Germline V gene sequence: CDR1 DFQATT, CDR2 SNEGSKA (reference sequence). This CDR3 is 15 amino acids long. V was pared by 4 bases and J by 0 bases, with 13 bases between. The CDR3: CSATGVTSSYNEQFF. The CDR3 DNA sequence: TGCAGTGCTACGGGCGTGACGAGCTCCTACAATGAGCAGTTCTTC.

This clonotype was counted between two and nine times. The chain uses TRBV28 and TRBJ1-1; D possibly corresponds to TRBD1 (5 bases). Germline CDR1 and CDR2: MDHEN and SYDVKM. The ends were cut back, 5 bases at V and 0 bases at J, with 16 bases in the middle. CDR3 size: 16 residues. This chain's CDR3 is CASSGPRGLMNTEAFF. The CDR3 DNA sequence: TGTGCCAGCAGTGGCCCACGGGGACTAATGAACACTGAAGCTTTCTTT.

The chain uses TRBV9 and TRBJ2-1; possible D gene TRBD2, 6 bases. The CDR3 runs to 17 residues. Germline V gene sequence: CDR1 SGDLS, CDR2 YYNGEE. Deletions cut 4 bases from V and 6 bases from J, with 23 bases between. The CDR3 protein is CASSPHGGGEDFNEQFF. Here the CDR3 DNA reads TGTGCCAGCAGCCCCCACGGAGGAGGGGAGGATTTCAATGAGCAGTTCTTC.

This clonotype appeared many times. CDR3 in amino acids: CASTFGDTSYNSPLHF. The CDR3 bases are TGTGCCAGCACCTTCGGGGACACCTCCTATAATTCACCCCTCCACTTT. V is TRBV28 and J is TRBJ1-6; a possible D gene is TRBD1 (6 bases). Trimming pared 7 bases from V and 0 bases from J, leaving 13 bases between. Germline lookup yields CDR1 MDHEN and CDR2 SYDVKM. This CDR3 region has 16 residues.

The table lists this clonotype with many counts. V is TRBV18 and J is TRBJ1-1, with 9 bases that match TRBD1. The CDR3 is 13 residues long. V lost 4 bases, J lost 6 bases, and 3 bases stayed unmatched. Germline V lookup: CDR1 KGHSH, CDR2 LQKENI. The CDR3 DNA sequence: TGTGCCAGCTCACTACAGGGGGCTGCTGAAGCTTTCTTT. Encoded protein: CASSLQGAAEAFF.

This clonotype was picked up a small number of times. V usage is TRBV5-6 and J usage is TRBJ2-7; TRBD1 aligns across 10 bases. Germline V lookup: CDR1 SGHDT, CDR2 YYEEEE. The CDR3 consists of 18 residues. The V segment lost 3 bases and the J segment 1 base; nucleotides outside the gene matches: 13. CDR3 in amino acids: CASSSTSGQGVWSYEQYF. The CDR3, as DNA: TGTGCCAGCAGCTCTACCTCTGGACAGGGGGTTTGGTCCTACGAGCAGTACTTC.

This clonotype has just a few counts. V usage is TRBV14 and J usage is TRBJ1-1; maybe TRBD1 (6 bases). The length of the CDR3 is 13 residues. Germline V gene lookup returns CDR1 SGHDN and CDR2 FVKESK. The germline V and J ends were trimmed by 3 bases and 5 bases, with 10 bases remaining between them. CDR3 in DNA: TGTGCCAGCAGCCAGTCACAGGGTACTGAAGCTTTCTTT. It codes for CASSQSQGTEAFF.

This clonotype was recorded at least ten times. V and J are TRBV6-1 and TRBJ2-3; TRBD2 aligns across 8 bases. CDR1 is MNHNS, CDR2 SASEGT, per germline. The CDR3 has 16 amino acids. Trimming took 1 base from V and 4 from J; bases not matched to a gene: 7. CDR3: CASSEGTGLGADTQYF. The CDR3 DNA reads as TGTGCCAGCAGTGAAGGCACGGGACTAGGTGCAGATACGCAGTATTTT.

This clonotype was detected ten times or more. This chain uses TRBV6-2 or TRBV6-3 with TRBJ1-2; a possible D gene is TRBD1 (6 bases). This CDR3 spans 14 amino acids. V lost 6 bases and J 3 bases, leaving 14 bases between the germline ends. The germline V gene has CDR1 MNHEY and CDR2 SVGEGT. DNA of the CDR3: TGTGCCAGCAGACGGTTACAGGGAGACTATGGCTACACCTTC. Translating gives CASRRLQGDYGYTF.

The V and J genes are TRBV7-9 and TRBJ2-7, with D uncertain. This CDR3 region has 12 residues. Germline lookup yields CDR1 SEHNR and CDR2 FQNEAQ (reference sequence). The germline V and J ends were trimmed by 3 bases and 2 bases, with 5 bases remaining between them. CDR3 sequence: CASSFDTYEQYF. The CDR3 coding sequence is TGTGCCAGCAGCTTTGACACCTACGAGCAGTACTTC. The variable domain in full, completed from reference TRBV7-9 and TRBJ2-7, reads DTGVSQNPRHKITKRGQNVTFRCDPISEHNRLYWYRQTLGQGPEFLTYFQNEAQLEKSRLLSDRFSAERPKGSFSTLEIQRTEQGDSAMYLCASSFDTYEQYFGPGTRLTVT.

The rearrangement links TRBV27 to TRBJ2-1, with D hard to call. The germline V and J ends were trimmed by 6 bases and 6 bases, with 9 bases remaining between them. The CDR3 totals 12 residues. The germline CDR1 and CDR2 sequences are MNHEY and SMNVEV (reference sequence). Here the CDR3 DNA reads TGTGCCAGCAGGGTGTCTTCCAATGAGCAGTTCTTC. Its translation is CASRVSSNEQFF.

In this sample, this clonotype turned up many times. This rearrangement joins TRBV7-3 to TRBJ2-5; 12 nucleotides agree with TRBD1. Trimming at V came to 5 bases and at J to 12 bases, leaving 10 bases not matched to a gene. Germline V gives CDR1 SGHTA, CDR2 FQGTGA. The CDR3 runs 14 residues. DNA of the CDR3: TGTGCCAGCAGCCGCCGGGACAGGGGGCTTAAAGAGTACTTC. Translation gives CASSRRDRGLKEYF.